These 18 T cell receptor beta chains originate from one sample sequenced in a study of blood T cells in healthy people across ages. A sample-barcoded 5' primer and a J-beta primer mix were used in a second PCR of roughly 6 to 12 cycles. TCRdb reanalysed the 5' RACE reads using MiXCR and keeps one entry per CDR3 protein. The sample lists some 700,000 distinct CDR3 sequences; 35% to 45% were seen once. Sequenced input: blood. These TCRs come from a woman aged 60-75 years in good health.

V is TRBV6-6 and J is TRBJ1-2, with D possibly matching TRBD1 (6 bases). The germline V gene encodes CDR1 MNHNY and CDR2 SVGAGI (reference sequence). The germline V and J ends were trimmed by 6 bases and 0 bases, with 14 bases remaining between them. The CDR3 runs to 15 residues. CDR3 region: CASSATGTPNYGYTF. CDR3 DNA: TGTGCCAGCAGCGCAACAGGGACCCCTAACTATGGCTACACCTTC.

The rearrangement links TRBV21-1 to TRBJ1-5; the table's TRBD1 call for D was not verified on the DNA. TRBV21-1 is reported as a pseudogene. The CDR3 has 16 amino acids. Written as DNA, the CDR3 is TGTGCCACCGGATTTAAGGGACGGGTCAGCAATCAGCCCCAGCATTTT. It specifies CATGFKGRVSNQPQHF.

Here the CDR3 reads CASSLRSSVPYGYTF. The DNA for the CDR3 is TGTGCCAGCAGCTTAAGGTCCTCAGTTCCCTATGGCTACACCTTC. The chain couples TRBV11-2 to TRBJ1-2; D is ambiguous. Looked up from germline, CDR1 is SGHAT and CDR2 is FQNNGV. Trimming stripped 2 bases from V and 4 bases from J, with 14 bases between. This CDR3 spans 15 amino acids. Based on the CDR3 plus reference TRBV11-2 and TRBJ1-2, the full variable domain is EAGVAQSPRYKIIEKRQSVAFWCNPISGHATLYWYQQILGQGPKLLIQFQNNGVVDDSQLPKDRFSAERLKGVDSTLKIQPAKLEDSAVYLCASSLRSSVPYGYTFGSGTRLTVV.

The DNA for the CDR3 is TGTGCCAGCAGCCCCGGACAGCCCAATTCACCCCTCCACTTT. The encoded protein is CASSPGQPNSPLHF. The V gene is TRBV7-6, the J gene TRBJ1-6; a weak D match, TRBD1 (6 bases). From germline, CDR1 is SGHVS and CDR2 FNYEAQ. CDR3 length equals 14 residues. V was clipped by 5 bases and J by 7 bases, with 12 bases between them.

This chain links TRBV2 with TRBJ2-5; 13 positions match TRBD2. V lost 6 bases and J lost 1; bases outside the gene matches: 17. Germline V lookup: CDR1 SNHLY, CDR2 FYNNEI. The CDR3 consists of 20 residues. This CDR3 is CASSALGGLAGADRQETQYF. CDR3 nucleotides: TGTGCCAGCAGCGCGCTCGGCGGACTAGCGGGGGCGGATCGCCAAGAGACCCAGTACTTC.

This clonotype was recorded many times. The chain links TRBV29-1 to TRBJ1-2; D is perhaps TRBD1 (5 bases). V was clipped by 6 bases and J by 0 bases, with 8 bases between them. In germline, CDR1 is SQVTM, CDR2 ANQGSEA. The CDR3 has 12 amino acids. CDR3 in DNA: TGCAGCGTAGGGGTAGCTAACTATGGCTACACCTTC. This encodes CSVGVANYGYTF.

This clonotype was observed a few times. Sequence at one end of the junction differs from germline and may be a read error. This chain joins TRBV3-1 and TRBJ2-7; D is ambiguous. The germline V gene encodes CDR1 LGHDT and CDR2 YNNKEL (reference sequence). The CDR3 loop spans 13 amino acids. The chain's CDR3 is CASSQDVSYERYF. The CDR3 DNA sequence: TGTGCCAGCAGCCAAGACGTCTCCTACGAGCGGTACTTC.

Here the CDR3 reads CASSRRRPLNTGELFF. The CDR3 nucleotides are TGTGCCAGCTCACGAAGACGCCCGTTGAACACCGGGGAGCTGTTTTTT. The chain joins TRBV18 to TRBJ2-2; D call uncertain. Trimming left V 4 bases short and J 1 base short, with 13 bases between. This CDR3 spans 16 amino acids. CDR1 and CDR2 (germline): KGHSH, LQKENI.

This clonotype has ten or more counts. The genes are TRBV6-6 and TRBJ2-7, with 7 bases aligning to TRBD1. J gave up 0 bases and V 2 bases, and 7 bases lay outside the gene matches. Per germline, CDR1 MNHNY and CDR2 SVGAGI (reference sequence). The CDR3 contains 16 residues. CDR3 nucleotides: TGTGCCAGCAGTTACAGTCCACAGGGGTCCTCCTACGAGCAGTACTTC. Protein sequence: CASSYSPQGSSYEQYF.

The chain couples TRBV3-1 to TRBJ2-3, with D unclear. The CDR3 runs to 15 residues. Trimming cost V 1 base and J 4 bases, with 12 bases left between them. Looked up from germline, CDR1 is LGHDT and CDR2 is YNNKEL (reference sequence). This CDR3 is CASSQGLGSADTQYF. In DNA, the CDR3 is TGTGCCAGCAGCCAAGGCCTAGGAAGCGCAGATACGCAGTATTTT.

This sequence joins TRBV5-1 and TRBJ1-4, with TRBD1 identical over 7 bases. This CDR3 region has 15 residues. Per germline, CDR1 SGHRS and CDR2 YFSETQ. J was trimmed by 3 bases and V by 4 bases; bases with no gene match: 6. The CDR3 here is CASSGDSFSNEKLFF. CDR3 in DNA: TGCGCCAGCAGCGGGGACAGTTTTTCTAATGAAAAACTGTTTTTT.

This chain joins TRBV27 and TRBJ1-5, with 11 bases aligning to TRBD1. Germline trimming cut 8 bases from V and 2 bases from J; bases unmatched to any gene: 8. Germline values: CDR1 MNHEY, CDR2 SMNVEV (reference sequence). The CDR3 runs to 16 residues. The CDR3 is CASGRTGGGRNQPQHF. CDR3 nucleotides: TGTGCCAGCGGCCGGACAGGGGGCGGTCGCAATCAGCCCCAGCATTTT.

The V gene is TRBV27, the J gene TRBJ1-5; maybe TRBD1 (5 bases). CDR3 size: 15 residues. The V and J ends lost 6 bases and 2 bases respectively, with 14 bases between them. CDR1 and CDR2 (germline): MNHEY, SMNVEV (reference sequence). The DNA for the CDR3 is TGTGCCAGCAGGAGGGCAGGGACTGGCAATCAGCCCCAGCATTTT. It specifies CASRRAGTGNQPQHF.

This clonotype turned up a few times. The chain has TRBV6-2 or TRBV6-3 and TRBJ2-4; TRBD1 aligns across 10 bases. Germline CDR1 reads MNHEY; CDR2 reads SVGEGT. The J segment lost 8 bases and the V segment lost 6 bases, leaving 4 bases of the junction unmatched. This CDR3 has 13 residues. The CDR3 sequence is CASSPGQGYIQYF. The CDR3, as DNA: TGTGCCAGCAGCCCGGGACAGGGGTACATTCAGTACTTC.

This rearrangement joins TRBV3-1 to TRBJ2-5; TRBD2 matches at 8 bases. The junction had 8 bases not matched to a gene; V was cut back by 3 bases and J by 11 bases. The V gene's germline CDR1 is LGHDT and CDR2 YNNKEL (reference sequence). The CDR3 is made up of 13 amino acids. CDR3 amino acids: CASSHGTSNEQYF. DNA for the CDR3: TGTGCCAGCAGCCATGGGACTAGTAATGAGCAGTACTTC.

Worth noting for this clonotype: One junction end disagrees with the germline gene, perhaps due to a read error. This sequence joins TRBV12-3 or TRBV12-4 and TRBJ1-1, with D perhaps matching TRBD1 (6 bases). The CDR3 consists of 14 residues. The CDR3 spells CASNLDGGRAEAFF. DNA for the CDR3: TGTGCCAGCAATTTAGATGGGGGGCGGGCTGAAGCTTTCTTT.

In its sample, this clonotype was seen once. This chain's CDR3 is CASSLVPAAYNEQFF. The CDR3 DNA is TGTGCCAGCAGTTTAGTTCCAGCGGCCTACAATGAGCAGTTCTTC. The genes are TRBV12-3 or TRBV12-4 and TRBJ2-1; D is perhaps TRBD2 (5 bases). CDR3 size: 15 residues. V was trimmed by 1 base and J by 2 bases, leaving 9 bases between them.

This clonotype was picked up one time. Here the CDR3 reads CASGLLAETSGSYEQYF. For the CDR3, the DNA is TGTGCCAGCGGCTTACTGGCCGAGACTAGCGGTTCCTACGAGCAGTACTTC. This sequence joins TRBV4-2 and TRBJ2-7; 9 positions agree with TRBD2. Germline V lookup: CDR1 LGHNA, CDR2 YNFKEQ. Unmatched junction bases numbered 15, after V lost 8 bases and J lost 1 base. The CDR3 has 17 residues.